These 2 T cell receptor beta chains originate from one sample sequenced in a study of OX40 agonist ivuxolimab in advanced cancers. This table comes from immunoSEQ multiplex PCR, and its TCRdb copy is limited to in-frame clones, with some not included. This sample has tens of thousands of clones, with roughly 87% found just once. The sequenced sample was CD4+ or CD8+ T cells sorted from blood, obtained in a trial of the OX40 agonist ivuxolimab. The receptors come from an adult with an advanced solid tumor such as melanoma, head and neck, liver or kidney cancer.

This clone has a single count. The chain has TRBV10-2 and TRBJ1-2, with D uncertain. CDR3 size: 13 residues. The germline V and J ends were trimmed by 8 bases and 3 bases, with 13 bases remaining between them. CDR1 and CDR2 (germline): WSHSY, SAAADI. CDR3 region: CASSRRKDYGYTF. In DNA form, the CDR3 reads TGCGCCAGCTCAAGAAGGAAGGACTATGGCTACACCTTC.

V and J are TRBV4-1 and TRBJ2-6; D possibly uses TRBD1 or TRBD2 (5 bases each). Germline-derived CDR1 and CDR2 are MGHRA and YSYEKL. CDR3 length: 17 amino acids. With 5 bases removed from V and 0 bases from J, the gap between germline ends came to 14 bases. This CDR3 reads CASSGDGYLSGANVLTF. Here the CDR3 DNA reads TGCGCCAGCAGCGGGGACGGATACCTCTCTGGGGCCAACGTCCTGACTTTC.